What follows are 15 T cell receptor beta chains derived from one specimen sequenced in a study of beta chain features in type 1 diabetes. Their antigens remain unidentified. Notes on the study in general: Moderate but significant shortening of TCRB CDR3s was recorded in all four CD4+ subsets from Type 1 diabetes patients.

Every isolated RNA sample was fully reverse transcribed, so sequencing captured expressed TCRB transcripts. Using immunoSEQ multiplex PCR, the repertoire was profiled, and TCRdb retains in-frame clones only, with some absent. This sample carries around 180,000 clones, 7.8% of them seen once, and the ten largest clones take approximately 1%. Sequencing was done on a sample of central memory CD4+ T cells from blood. These receptors were collected from a woman aged 40-49 years with type 1 diabetes.

In regard to this clone: In the same sample, other DNA sequences code for this CDR3. V is TRBV9 and J is TRBJ2-1; 11 bases align to TRBD2. The CDR3 is 15 residues long. V was pared by 2 bases and J by 6 bases, with 4 bases of the junction left unmatched. From germline, CDR1 is SGDLS and CDR2 YYNGEE. In DNA, the CDR3 is TGTGCCAGCAGCGTGGGGACTAGCGGAAGCAATGAGCAGTTCTTC. This encodes CASSVGTSGSNEQFF. The variable domain in full, completed from reference TRBV9 and TRBJ2-1, reads DSGVTQTPKHLITATGQRVTLRCSPRSGDLSVYWYQQSLDQGLQFLIQYYNGEERAKGNILERFSAQQFPDLHSELNLSSLELGDSALYFCASSVGTSGSNEQFFGPGTRLTVL.

The gene calls are TRBV9 and TRBJ2-1; 7 nucleotides match TRBD1. Losses at the gene ends were 4 bases for V and 0 bases for J; bases not matched to a gene: 10. Germline-derived CDR1 and CDR2 are SGDLS and YYNGEE. The length of the CDR3 is 17 residues. The CDR3 is CASSLRGQQSSYNEQFF. CDR3 nucleotide sequence: TGTGCCAGCAGCTTGAGGGGACAGCAGAGCTCCTACAATGAGCAGTTCTTC.

A few counts support this clone. This rearrangement joins TRBV7-6 to TRBJ2-5; 12 bases are a match to TRBD2. Germline V gene data show CDR1 as SGHVS and CDR2 as FNYEAQ. The V and J ends lost 4 bases and 0 bases, in that order; junction bases with no gene match: 3. The CDR3 spans 16 residues. The CDR3 DNA sequence: TGTGCCAGCAGCTCCGGACTAGCGGGAAACCAAGAGACCCAGTACTTC. Amino acids: CASSSGLAGNQETQYF.

This clone occurred many times. This sequence joins TRBV7-2 and TRBJ2-7, with TRBD1 matching 9 bases. Germline CDR1 reads SGHTA; CDR2 reads FQGNSA. After removal of 3 bases from V and 6 bases from J, the junction contained 9 bases not matched to a gene. The CDR3 contains 15 residues. CDR3 amino acids: CASSFKGQGSGEQYF. CDR3 bases: TGTGCCAGCAGCTTTAAGGGACAGGGTTCAGGCGAGCAGTACTTC.

The chain uses TRBV4-1 and TRBJ2-7; D gene unclear. Trimming left V 1 base short and J 4 bases short, with 11 bases between. Germline V CDR1 and CDR2: MGHRA, YSYEKL. The CDR3 has 14 residues. In DNA, the CDR3 is TGCGCCAGCAGCCAAGTTACGGTAAATTACGAGCAGTACTTC. It translates to CASSQVTVNYEQYF.

This clone was seen only a few times. This chain connects TRBV7-9 to TRBJ2-5; 7 nucleotides line up with TRBD1. Germline V gene data show CDR1 as SEHNR and CDR2 as FQNEAQ (reference sequence). The trim removed 5 bases at V and 1 base at J, leaving 4 bases unmatched. CDR3 length equals 14 residues. For the CDR3, the DNA is TGTGCCAGCAGCGCGTCAGGGGGCCAAGAGACCCAGTACTTC. Amino acid sequence: CASSASGGQETQYF.

This chain uses TRBV6-5 with TRBJ1-5, with D unclear. Per the germline V gene, CDR1 is MNHEY and CDR2 is SVGAGI. CDR3 length: 15 amino acids. Trimming left V 5 bases short and J 0 bases short, with 11 bases between. CDR3 loop: CASSLSRDSNQPQHF. The CDR3 nucleotides are TGTGCCAGCAGTCTATCCCGGGATAGCAATCAGCCCCAGCATTTT.

The chain joins TRBV7-2 to TRBJ1-5; D ambiguous. Germline V gene data show CDR1 as SGHTA and CDR2 as FQGNSA. Trimming took 0 bases from V and 6 from J, leaving 15 bases between them. CDR3 size: 16 residues. The DNA for the CDR3 is TGTGCCAGCAGCTTAGCGCGGGGAGGGTTCCCTCAGCCCCAGCATTTT. It encodes CASSLARGGFPQPQHF.

V usage is TRBV7-9 and J usage is TRBJ2-5, with 14 bases identical to TRBD2. CDR1 and CDR2 (germline): SEHNR, FQNEAQ (reference sequence). With 5 bases clipped from V and 4 bases from J, the junction kept 9 bases outside the gene matches. This CDR3 contains 17 residues. CDR3 DNA sequence: TGTGCCAGCAGCAAACCGACTAGCGGGAGGGATGGAGAGACCCAGTACTTC. Translating it yields CASSKPTSGRDGETQYF.

There are a few counts of this clone. The V call is TRBV2, the J call TRBJ1-1, with 10 nucleotides matching TRBD1. Unmatched junction bases numbered 7, after V lost 6 bases and J lost 6 bases. The CDR3 consists of 14 residues. The germline CDR1 and CDR2 sequences are SNHLY and FYNNEI. This CDR3 reads CASRDRGRGAEAFF. The CDR3 DNA sequence: TGTGCCAGCAGAGACAGGGGGCGCGGGGCTGAAGCTTTCTTT.

This chain links TRBV27 with TRBJ2-3; D unresolved. V lost 6 bases and J lost 4, with 11 bases in between. The CDR3 sequence is 13 residues long. The germline CDR1 and CDR2 sequences are MNHEY and SMNVEV (reference sequence). CDR3 protein: CASRPYEADTQYF. CDR3 nucleotides: TGTGCCAGCAGACCTTATGAGGCAGATACGCAGTATTTT.

V is TRBV9 and J is TRBJ1-1; D might be TRBD1 (6 bases). The V gene lost 4 bases and the J gene lost 3 bases, with 13 bases spanning the gap. This CDR3 contains 14 residues. CDR1 is SGDLS, CDR2 YYNGEE, per germline. The CDR3 is CASSPTGWYTEAFF. The CDR3 bases are TGTGCCAGCAGCCCCACAGGGTGGTACACTGAAGCTTTCTTT.

There are a few counts of this clone. This rearrangement joins TRBV6-5 to TRBJ2-7; TRBD1 agrees at 7 bases. V dropped 2 bases and J dropped 0; count of bases not matched to a gene: 7. The CDR3 consists of 16 residues. Looked up from germline, CDR1 is MNHEY and CDR2 is SVGAGI. The CDR3 loop is CASSYRDSPSSYEQYF. CDR3 sequence (DNA): TGTGCCAGCAGTTACAGGGACAGCCCTAGCTCCTACGAGCAGTACTTC.

The V gene is TRBV6-6, the J gene TRBJ1-1; D call uncertain. Trimming took off 6 bases at V and 11 bases at J, with 19 bases between the two ends. Germline assignment: CDR1 MNHNY and CDR2 SVGAGI (reference sequence). This CDR3 comprises 13 residues. This CDR3 is CASRPREATKAFF. The CDR3 DNA reads TGTGCCAGCAGACCCCGGGAAGCCACGAAGGCTTTCTTT.

Only a few counts were recorded for this clone. The chain joins TRBV14 to TRBJ2-7; 9 bases line up with TRBD1. The V gene's germline CDR1 is SGHDN and CDR2 FVKESK. J lost 7 bases, V lost 0 bases, and 10 bases had no gene match. The CDR3 is made up of 16 amino acids. The CDR3 DNA follows: TGTGCCAGCAGCCAAGAACGAGGGACAGGGTTCGAGGAGCAGTACTTC. Its translation is CASSQERGTGFEEQYF.